Listed below are T cell receptor beta chains from one sample, sequenced in a study of T cells in Graves' hyperthyroidism and ophthalmopathy. TCRdb independently ran MiXCR on the multiplex PCR reads; one entry per CDR3 protein. The sample lists some 420,000 distinct CDR3 sequences, 12% to 15% occurring once. Sequenced material: blood. These receptor sequences come from a young woman with Graves' hyperthyroidism. The CDR3 runs from the conserved cysteine through the conserved F or W. The D gene is left open where the match is weak. Where a row states a size, it is once, few, many or the class of an expanded clone; other rows omit it.

TRBV27	TRBD2	TRBJ2-7	few	CASSSPRTSGRAKAYEQYF	TGTGCCAGCAGTTCACCAAGGACTAGCGGGAGGGCCAAGGCCTACGAGCAGTACTTC
TRBV6-1	TRBD1	TRBJ1-5	few	CASSEGQGTQPRHF	TGTGCCAGCAGTGAGGGACAGGGAACTCAGCCCCGGCATTTT
TRBV5-5	-	TRBJ1-2	-	CASSSPLSGSTF	TGTGCCAGCAGCTCGCCTTTGTCGGGGTCTACCTTC
TRBV2	TRBD2	TRBJ2-5	-	CASGTSGNQETQYF	TGTGCCAGCGGGACTAGCGGGAACCAAGAGACCCAGTACTTC
TRBV27	-	TRBJ2-5	few	CASSLGPLLQETQYF	TGTGCCAGCAGTTTAGGCCCCCTCCTCCAAGAGACCCAGTACTTC
TRBV15	-	TRBJ2-3	many	CATSVGVGDTQYF	TGTGCCACCAGCGTGGGAGTCGGAGATACGCAGTATTTT
TRBV25-1	TRBD2	TRBJ2-1	many	CASSEVISGRFYEQFF	TGTGCCAGCAGTGAAGTCATCAGCGGGAGGTTCTATGAGCAGTTCTTC
TRBV2	-	TRBJ1-3	few	CASSGHGPGNTIYF	TGTGCCAGCAGTGGTCATGGGCCGGGAAACACCATATATTTT
TRBV6-2/TRBV6-3	-	TRBJ1-3	-	CASSDGQWGIIYF	TGTGCCAGCAGTGACGGACAATGGGGCATCATATATTTT
TRBV12-3/TRBV12-4	TRBD2	TRBJ2-5	many	CASSSPGRAVEETQYF	TGTGCCAGCAGTTCCCCCGGGAGGGCCGTTGAAGAGACCCAGTACTTC
TRBV28	TRBD2	TRBJ2-2	-	CASVTSVYTGELFF	TGTGCCAGCGTCACTAGCGTTTACACCGGGGAGCTGTTTTTT
TRBV28	-	TRBJ1-1	many	CASSLATMNTEAFF	TGTGCCAGCAGTTTAGCGACAATGAACACTGAAGCTTTCTTT
TRBV6-2/TRBV6-3	TRBD2	TRBJ2-7	many	CASSYRLAGVRYEQYF	TGTGCCAGCAGTTACCGGCTAGCGGGAGTTCGCTACGAGCAGTACTTC
TRBV30	-	TRBJ2-1	-	CALGSSSSYNEQFF	TGTGCCCTCGGGTCTTCGAGCTCCTACAATGAGCAGTTCTTC
TRBV7-3	-	TRBJ1-2	-	CASSLGREFGYGYTF	TGTGCCAGCAGCTTAGGCAGGGAATTTGGCTATGGCTACACCTTC
TRBV12-3/TRBV12-4	TRBD1	TRBJ2-5	many	CASGQGSEETQYF	TGTGCCAGCGGACAGGGGTCTGAAGAGACCCAGTACTTC
TRBV7-9	-	TRBJ2-2	-	CASSPRERGTGELFF	TGTGCCAGCAGTCCCAGGGAAAGAGGCACCGGGGAGCTGTTTTTT
TRBV5-1	-	TRBJ2-5	few	CASRTFPRETQYF	TGCGCCAGCAGGACGTTCCCTCGGGAGACCCAGTACTTC
TRBV19	-	TRBJ2-4	-	CASSAEGNIQYF	TGTGCCAGTAGTGCCGAGGGTAACATTCAGTACTTC
TRBV2	-	TRBJ1-5	many	CASRPFSNQPQHF	TGTGCCAGCAGACCGTTTAGCAATCAGCCCCAGCATTTT
TRBV20-1	-	TRBJ2-1	many	CSASRLYNEQFF	TGCAGTGCTAGTCGCCTATACAATGAGCAGTTCTTC
TRBV19	TRBD2	TRBJ2-7	-	CASSIDLAGYKQYF	TGTGCCAGTAGTATAGATCTAGCGGGATACAAGCAGTACTTC
TRBV6-1	-	TRBJ2-3	many	CASSSRGGGGADTQYF	TGTGCCAGCAGTAGCCGGGGCGGAGGAGGTGCAGATACGCAGTATTTT
TRBV6-1	TRBD2	TRBJ2-5	-	CASSPTGLAGVPYF	TGTGCCAGCAGCCCAACCGGACTAGCAGGGGTTCCGTACTTC
TRBV5-1	TRBD2	TRBJ2-1	few	CASSLPLAGPSYNEQFF	TGCGCCAGCAGCCTGCCGCTAGCGGGACCTTCCTACAATGAGCAGTTCTTC
TRBV27	TRBD2	TRBJ2-1	-	CASSLLASGRGEQFF	TGTGCCAGCAGTTTGTTAGCTAGCGGGAGAGGAGAGCAGTTCTTC
TRBV30	-	TRBJ1-6	many	CAWSEGGSSPLHF	TGTGCCTGGAGTGAAGGGGGTAGTTCACCCCTCCACTTT
TRBV14	TRBD2	TRBJ2-3	-	CASSQRLAGILTDTQYF	TGTGCCAGCAGCCAAAGACTAGCGGGAATTCTGACAGATACGCAGTATTTT
TRBV6-4	-	TRBJ2-5	-	CASTSRDRKETQYF	TGTGCCAGCACTAGCCGGGACCGAAAAGAGACCCAGTACTTC
TRBV30	-	TRBJ2-7	-	CAWSRGPDRSYEQYF	TGTGCCTGGAGTCGGGGTCCGGACCGTTCCTACGAGCAGTACTTC
TRBV30	TRBD1	TRBJ1-3	few	CAWSVGQGSGNTIYF	TGTGCCTGGAGTGTTGGACAGGGGTCTGGAAACACCATATATTTT
TRBV10-3	-	TRBJ1-5	many	CAISELGGANQPQHF	TGTGCCATCAGTGAGTTGGGGGGGGCCAATCAGCCCCAGCATTTT
TRBV12-3/TRBV12-4	-	TRBJ1-1	many	CASSFQGRTEAFF	TGTGCCAGCAGTTTCCAGGGCCGGACTGAAGCTTTCTTT
TRBV7-3	TRBD2	TRBJ2-1	many	CASSPGLAGVENEQFF	TGTGCCAGCAGCCCCGGACTAGCGGGAGTTGAGAATGAGCAGTTCTTC
TRBV6-1	TRBD1	TRBJ1-3	-	CASTLTGTGVSGNTIYF	TGTGCCAGCACTCTTACCGGGACAGGTGTCTCTGGAAACACCATATATTTT
TRBV11-2	-	TRBJ1-5	many	CASSLGTEGQPQHF	TGTGCCAGCAGCCTAGGGACGGAAGGTCAGCCCCAGCATTTT
TRBV18	TRBD2	TRBJ2-7	many	CASSPPGTSGVEQYF	TGTGCCAGCTCACCACCAGGGACTAGCGGGGTCGAGCAGTACTTC
TRBV7-2	TRBD1	TRBJ1-3	few	CASSPQQGASGNTIYF	TGTGCCAGCAGCCCCCAACAGGGGGCATCGGGAAACACCATATATTTT
TRBV27	-	TRBJ1-2	many	CASSPQGRGSPSYGYTF	TGTGCCAGCAGTCCCCAGGGGAGGGGGTCACCGAGCTATGGCTACACCTTC
TRBV5-1	-	TRBJ2-3	many	CASSSGRLTSTDTQYF	TGCGCCAGCAGCTCCGGACGGTTGACTAGCACAGATACGCAGTATTTT
TRBV2	-	TRBJ2-2	-	CASSGPRRTGELFF	TGTGCCAGCAGTGGGCCTCGGAGAACCGGGGAGCTGTTTTTT
TRBV2	TRBD1	TRBJ2-1	many	CASSGGRGSDNEQFF	TGTGCCAGCAGTGGCGGCAGGGGGTCAGACAATGAGCAGTTCTTC
TRBV10-3	-	TRBJ2-5	many	CAISESPGAWETQYF	TGTGCCATCAGTGAATCCCCGGGAGCCTGGGAGACCCAGTACTTC
TRBV28	-	TRBJ1-2	-	CASSDKGLANYGYTF	TGTGCCAGCAGCGATAAGGGGTTAGCTAACTATGGCTACACCTTC
TRBV19	TRBD1	TRBJ1-5	few	CASSLQGTGQPQHF	TGTGCCAGTAGTTTACAGGGGACGGGTCAGCCCCAGCATTTT
TRBV9	-	TRBJ1-6	many	CASSVEGTNSPLHF	TGTGCCAGCAGCGTAGAAGGTACAAATTCACCCCTCCACTTT
TRBV29-1	-	TRBJ1-1	few	CSVSGQYTEAFF	TGCAGCGTCTCGGGGCAGTACACTGAAGCTTTCTTT
TRBV10-3	-	TRBJ1-4	many	CAISESDEWGAKLFF	TGTGCCATCAGTGAGTCGGATGAATGGGGCGCAAAACTGTTTTTT
TRBV24-1	-	TRBJ1-1	-	CATSDRGGTEAFF	TGTGCCACCAGTGATCGGGGGGGCACTGAAGCTTTCTTT